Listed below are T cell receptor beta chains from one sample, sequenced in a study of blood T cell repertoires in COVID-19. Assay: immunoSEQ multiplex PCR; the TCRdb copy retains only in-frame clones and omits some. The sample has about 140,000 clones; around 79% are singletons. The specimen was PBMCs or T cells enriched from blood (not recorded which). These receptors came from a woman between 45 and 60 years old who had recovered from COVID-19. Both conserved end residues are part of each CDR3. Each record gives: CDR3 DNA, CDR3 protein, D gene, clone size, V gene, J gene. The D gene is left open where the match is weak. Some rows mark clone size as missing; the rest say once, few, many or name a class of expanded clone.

TGTGCCTGGAGTGTATATCCGTTGAACACTGAAGCTTTCTTT	CAWSVYPLNTEAFF	NA	NA	TRBV30	TRBJ1-1
TGTGCCAGCAGCGAGAGAGCTAGAGGAAACACCATATATTTT	CASSERARGNTIYF	NA	NA	TRBV9	TRBJ1-3
TGTGCCAGCAGCCGGGACGCGGGGGGGACGAACACCGGGGAGCTGTTTTTT	CASSRDAGGTNTGELFF	TRBD2	NA	TRBV9	TRBJ2-2
TGCGCCAGCAGCTTTGGGACTAGCGATGAGCAGTTCTTC	CASSFGTSDEQFF	TRBD2	NA	TRBV5-1	TRBJ2-1
TGTGCCAGCAGCTTAGTTGGGAGCTCCTACAATGAGCAGTTCTTC	CASSLVGSSYNEQFF	NA	NA	TRBV7-8	TRBJ2-1
TGTGCCAGCAGCTTGGACACCTCCTACGAGCAGTACTTC	CASSLDTSYEQYF	NA	NA	TRBV5-6	TRBJ2-7
TGTGCCAGCTCACCACTTGACCCTTTAGGGGGTGAGCAGTTCTTC	CASSPLDPLGGEQFF	NA	NA	TRBV18	TRBJ2-1
TGTGCCAGCAGACCGGGTCCCCTAGAAACAGAAGCTTTCTTT	CASRPGPLETEAFF	NA	once	TRBV3-1/TRBV3-2	TRBJ1-1
TGTGCCAGCAGCCAAATGGAGTCAAACGAGCAGTACTTC	CASSQMESNEQYF	NA	NA	TRBV3-1/TRBV3-2	TRBJ2-7
TGTGCCAGCAGCTTACGTTACAATGAGCAGTTCTTC	CASSLRYNEQFF	NA	NA	TRBV7-8	TRBJ2-1
TGTGCCAGCAGCCAAGATATCGGGAGCACCTACAATGAGCAGTTCTTC	CASSQDIGSTYNEQFF	NA	few	TRBV3-1/TRBV3-2	TRBJ2-1
TGTGCCAGCTCACTTGGACAGGGTTCTTCTGGCTACACCTTC	CASSLGQGSSGYTF	TRBD1	NA	TRBV18	TRBJ1-2
TGTGCCAGCAGTCGCGGACAGGGGGCCTGGGAGTTCTTC	CASSRGQGAWEFF	TRBD1	NA	TRBV12-3/TRBV12-4	TRBJ2-1
TGTGCCAGCAGCTCTACGGGGGGGCCGGGGGAGCAGTACTTC	CASSSTGGPGEQYF	TRBD2	once	TRBV11-2	TRBJ2-7
TGTGCCAGCTCACCACCGGGGCAGGGCTACAATCAGCCCCAGCATTTT	CASSPPGQGYNQPQHF	NA	NA	TRBV18	TRBJ1-5
TGTGCCAGCAGTTGGACAGGGAACAATCAGCCCCAGCATTTT	CASSWTGNNQPQHF	TRBD1	NA	TRBV6-2/TRBV6-3	TRBJ1-5
TGTGCCAGCAGCTTATTAACAGGGGGCGCGGATACGCAGTATTTT	CASSLLTGGADTQYF	TRBD1	NA	TRBV7-9	TRBJ2-3
TGCGCCAGCAGCCAAGCTTGGGGCGAGAACACTGAAGCTTTCTTT	CASSQAWGENTEAFF	NA	NA	TRBV5-1	TRBJ1-1
TGCGCCAGCAGCCATCCTGGACTAGCGGGGGGGCCTGACACAGATACGCAGTATTTT	CASSHPGLAGGPDTDTQYF	TRBD2	NA	TRBV4-1	TRBJ2-3
TGTGCCAGCGCATCATTTGCGGGACTTGGCAAGTACAATGAGCAGTTCTTC	CASASFAGLGKYNEQFF	NA	NA	TRBV7-9	TRBJ2-1
TGTGCCAGCTCGCCCCAGGGGACAGGGGAATCCGAGCAGTACTTC	CASSPQGTGESEQYF	TRBD1	once	TRBV18	TRBJ2-7
TGTGCCAGCAGTTTCGGGGGAAACCAGCCCCAGCATTTT	CASSFGGNQPQHF	NA	NA	TRBV28	TRBJ1-5
TGCGCCAGCAGCCTGGGACAGGGAGAAGGCTACACCTTC	CASSLGQGEGYTF	TRBD1	NA	TRBV5-1	TRBJ1-2
TGTGCCATCGGACAAGTTTTCTACGAGCAGTACTTC	CAIGQVFYEQYF	NA	few	TRBV10-3	TRBJ2-7
TGTGCCAGCAGCTTGAAGCGGCCTAGCACAGATACGCAGTATTTT	CASSLKRPSTDTQYF	NA	NA	TRBV11-3	TRBJ2-3
TGTGCCAGCAGCGCCCCCGGGACAGGGAACTATGGCTACACCTTC	CASSAPGTGNYGYTF	TRBD1	NA	TRBV9	TRBJ1-2
TGCGCCAGCAGCCTACGTCCCGGGACAGTCTACAATGAGCAGTTCTTC	CASSLRPGTVYNEQFF	TRBD1	NA	TRBV5-1	TRBJ2-1
TGCGCCAGCAGCCGACAGCTATCGAACACCGGGGAGCTGTTTTTT	CASSRQLSNTGELFF	NA	NA	TRBV4-1	TRBJ2-2